A single T cell receptor beta chain is shown here with its context. The CDR3 totals 13 residues. CDR1 is SNHLY, CDR2 FYNNEI, per germline. Trimming took off 7 bases at V and 5 bases at J, with 11 bases between the two ends. The protocol was immunoSEQ multiplex PCR, while the TCRdb copy is restricted to in-frame clones and leaves out a portion. The data hold about 99,000 clones, with approximately 93% observed a single time. This sample is part of a study of OX40 agonist ivuxolimab in advanced cancers. The source was CD4+ or CD8+ T cells sorted from blood, collected in a trial of the OX40 agonist ivuxolimab. The sequence came from an adult with an advanced solid tumor such as melanoma, head and neck, liver or kidney cancer. The genes are TRBV2 and TRBJ1-4; D might be TRBD1 (5 bases). CDR3 sequence: CASTWGINEKLFF. The CDR3 DNA is TGTGCCAGCACTTGGGGGATAAATGAAAAACTGTTTTTT.